This T cell receptor (beta chain) was observed in a study of blood T cell repertoires in COVID-19. CDR3 length equals 15 residues. V gave up 5 bases and J gave up 7 bases; unmatched junction bases: 9. Germline lookup yields CDR1 LNHDA and CDR2 SQIVND (reference sequence). This table comes from immunoSEQ multiplex PCR, and its TCRdb copy is limited to in-frame clones, with some not included. The table has about 130,000 clones, more than 75% seen once. The TCR sequence derives from a man aged 45 to 65 with active COVID-19. The chain employs TRBV19 and TRBJ2-1, with 9 bases identical to TRBD1. The specimen sequenced was peripheral blood. The CDR3 sequence is CASSHQGQGRNEQFF. The CDR3, as DNA: TGTGCCAGTAGTCATCAGGGACAGGGCAGGAATGAGCAGTTCTTC. Filled out from reference TRBV19 and TRBJ2-1, the complete variable domain reads DGGITQSPKYLFRKEGQNVTLSCEQNLNHDAMYWYRQDPGQGLRLIYYSQIVNDFQKGDIAEGYSVSREKKESFPLTVTSAQKNPTAFYLCASSHQGQGRNEQFFGPGTRLTVL.